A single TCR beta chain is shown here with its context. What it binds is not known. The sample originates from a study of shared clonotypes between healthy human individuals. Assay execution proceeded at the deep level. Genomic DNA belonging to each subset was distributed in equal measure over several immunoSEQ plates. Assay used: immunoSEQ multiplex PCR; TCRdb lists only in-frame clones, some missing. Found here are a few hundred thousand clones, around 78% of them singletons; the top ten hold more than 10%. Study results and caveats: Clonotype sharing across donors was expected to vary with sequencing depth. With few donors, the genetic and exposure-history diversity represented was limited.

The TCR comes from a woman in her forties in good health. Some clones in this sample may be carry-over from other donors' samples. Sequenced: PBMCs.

The CDR3 sequence: CASSLGGVSEQYF. CDR3 nucleotide sequence: TGTGCCAGCAGCTTAGGAGGGGTTAGCGAGCAGTACTTC. The V and J genes are TRBV7-2 and TRBJ2-7, with D possibly being TRBD1 or TRBD2 (5 bases each). Germline loops: CDR1 SGHTA, CDR2 FQGNSA. V dropped 1 base and J dropped 6 bases, with 10 bases sitting between them. CDR3 size: 13 residues.